This record covers a single T cell receptor (beta chain). The data originate from a study of cytomegalovirus exposure and HLA in healthy donors. In germline, CDR1 is GTSNPN, CDR2 SVGIG (reference sequence). The CDR3 has 15 residues. Trimming removed 4 bases at V and 7 bases at J, with 22 bases between. The PCR contained 60 Vbeta and 13 Jbeta primers. Sequenced by immunoSEQ multiplex PCR; TCRdb stores in-frame clones only, minus some. The sample includes roughly 120,000 clones, roughly four fifths of them seen just once. The TCR was taken from a woman aged 18-29 years in good health and CMV-seronegative. Sample: PBMCs. The V and J genes are TRBV30 and TRBJ1-1, with D possibly TRBD1 on 5 matching bases. Written as DNA, the CDR3 is TGTGCCTGGATTTCCCTCCAGGGATTTTTGGGTGAAGCTTTCTTT. Translation: CAWISLQGFLGEAFF. Full variable domain (remainder filled in from reference TRBV30 and TRBJ1-1): SQTIHQWPATLVQPVGSPLSLECTVEGTSNPNLYWYRQAAGRGLQLLFYSVGIGQISSEVPQNLSASRPQDRQFILSSKKLLLSDSGFYLCAWISLQGFLGEAFFGQGTRLTVV.